The sequence of this TCR beta chain was determined in a study of CD8 T cells in ankylosing spondylitis. Using its own MiXCR run on the 5' RACE reads, TCRdb lists one record per CDR3 protein. The sample holds 450,000 to 550,000 distinct CDR3 sequences, approximately 5.3% seen once. This clonotype has a count of ten or more. Its target is unknown. Study results and caveats: The study identified a TCR beta motif of under ten highly homologous variants that appeared characteristic of ankylosing spondylitis blood. As reported, disease-linked clones showed significant enrichment in matched ankylosing spondylitis synovial fluid.

The V and J ends lost 1 base and 5 bases respectively, with 12 bases between them. Per the germline V gene, CDR1 is SGHRS and CDR2 is YFSETQ. CDR3 length: 14 amino acids. The rearrangement joins TRBV5-1 to TRBJ1-1; D is uncertain. The sequence was obtained from a male donor with ankylosing spondylitis. Material for sequencing was blood, either unsorted or a sorted T cell fraction (not recorded which). CDR3 in DNA: TGCGCCAGCAGCTTGAACTCCTTTGGGACTGAAGCTTTCTTT. Translation: CASSLNSFGTEAFF.